This entry lists 7 T cell receptor beta chains sequenced from one sample in a study of CD8+ T cells in alopecia areata. As the sequencing template, cDNA was produced by extracting RNA and reverse transcribing it. The protocol was immunoSEQ multiplex PCR, while the TCRdb copy is restricted to in-frame clones and leaves out a portion. The sample records approximately 150,000 clones, approximately 51% being singletons. This specimen was CD4+ T cells sorted from blood, taken at week 0. Source of these receptors: a human donor with alopecia areata.

This chain connects TRBV4-2 to TRBJ2-1, with 9 nucleotides matching TRBD2. There are 16 residues in the CDR3. Germline V gene lookup returns CDR1 LGHNA and CDR2 YNFKEQ. After removal of 4 bases from V and 12 bases from J, the junction contained 16 bases not matched to a gene. The chain's CDR3 is CASSRPASGKRFWQFF. The CDR3 DNA follows: TGTGCCAGCAGCCGCCCGGCTAGCGGGAAACGGTTCTGGCAGTTCTTC.

The gene calls are TRBV9 and TRBJ2-3, with 7 bases identical to TRBD2. Germline lookup yields CDR1 SGDLS and CDR2 YYNGEE. V shed 5 bases, J shed 1 base, and the junction held 7 bases outside the gene matches. The CDR3 is 15 residues long. The CDR3 region has the DNA TGTGCCAGCAGGCGGGAGCCGCACGGCACAGATACGCAGTATTTT. This translates into CASRREPHGTDTQYF. The full variable domain, rest sourced from reference TRBV9 and TRBJ2-3, is DSGVTQTPKHLITATGQRVTLRCSPRSGDLSVYWYQQSLDQGLQFLIQYYNGEERAKGNILERFSAQQFPDLHSELNLSSLELGDSALYFCASRREPHGTDTQYFGPGTRLTVL.

This sequence joins TRBV29-1 and TRBJ2-5, with D tentatively TRBD2 (6 bases). CDR3 size: 13 residues. Per germline, CDR1 SQVTM and CDR2 ANQGSEA. Trimming removed 8 bases from V and 4 bases from J, with 17 bases in between. This chain's CDR3 is CSTTSSGGETQYF. The DNA of the CDR3 is TGCAGCACCACCTCTTCCGGGGGAGAGACCCAGTACTTC.

The J gene is TRBJ2-3, the V gene TRBV29-1, with 8 positions matching TRBD2. Unmatched junction bases numbered 3, after V lost 1 base and J lost 9 bases. This CDR3 has 12 residues. Germline V CDR1 and CDR2: SQVTM, ANQGSEA. This chain's CDR3 is CSVEASGGTQYF. Written as DNA, the CDR3 is TGCAGCGTTGAAGCCTCGGGGGGGACGCAGTATTTT.

The chain has TRBV7-2 and TRBJ1-1; TRBD1 is a possible D gene (5 bases). This CDR3 contains 14 residues. V was shortened by 3 bases and J by 0 bases, with 8 bases between the two germline ends. Looked up from germline, CDR1 is SGHTA and CDR2 is FQGNSA. CDR3 DNA sequence: TGTGCCAGCAGCTTCAAGGGGATGAACACTGAAGCTTTCTTT. Residues: CASSFKGMNTEAFF.

The rearrangement links TRBV28 to TRBJ2-7, with a weak D call TRBD1 (6 bases). This CDR3 is 12 amino acids long. The V gene lost 6 bases and the J gene lost 3 bases, with 9 bases spanning the gap. Germline lookup yields CDR1 MDHEN and CDR2 SYDVKM. The CDR3 coding sequence is TGTGCCAGCAGACAGGGAAACTACGAGCAGTACTTC. It translates to CASRQGNYEQYF.

There are a few counts of this clone. The chain is built from TRBV20-1 and TRBJ2-7; D may be TRBD2 (5 bases). Germline V gives CDR1 DFQATT, CDR2 SNEGSKA (reference sequence). The CDR3 covers 11 residues. V shed 6 bases and J shed 7 bases, with 13 bases lying between them. DNA of the CDR3: TGCAGTGCCGACCCTAGCACGGAGCAGTACTTC. The encoded protein is CSADPSTEQYF.